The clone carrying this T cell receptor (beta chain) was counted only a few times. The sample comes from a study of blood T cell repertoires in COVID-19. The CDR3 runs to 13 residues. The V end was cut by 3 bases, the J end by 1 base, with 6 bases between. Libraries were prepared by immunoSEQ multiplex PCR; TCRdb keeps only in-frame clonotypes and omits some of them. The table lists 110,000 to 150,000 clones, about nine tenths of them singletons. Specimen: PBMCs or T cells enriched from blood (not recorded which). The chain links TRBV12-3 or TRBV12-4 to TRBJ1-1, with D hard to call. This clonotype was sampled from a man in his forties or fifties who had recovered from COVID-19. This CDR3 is CASSFFRNTEAFF. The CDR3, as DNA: TGTGCCAGCAGTTTTTTCCGGAACACTGAAGCTTTCTTT.